This T cell receptor (beta chain) is from a study of Ad26.COV2.S vaccination and SARS-CoV-2 variants. In the study overall: Within the COV1001 Ad26.COV2.S trial arm, the donor was enrolled. Whole-study findings and limits: Analyses that measured TCR breadth and depth may have underestimated total T cell responses. People given the vaccine had a wider spike-specific TCR breadth than placebo recipients did.

The V and J ends lost 0 bases and 6 bases, in that order; junction bases with no gene match: 3. The CDR3 runs to 14 residues. Looked up from germline, CDR1 is SGHRS and CDR2 is YFSETQ. Treatment denoted: some 20 received Ad26.COV2.S at low or high dose, single or two shots; about 5 received placebo; per-sample allocation not given. Day 63 following the first vaccine or placebo injection was when the samples were taken. As its vector, the vaccine had Ad26, which expressed Wuhan-strain SARS-CoV-2 spike. Comments on this clone: As yet, its antigen is unknown.

Using immunoSEQ multiplex PCR, the repertoire was profiled, and TCRdb retains in-frame clones only, with some absent. The sample has about 400,000 clones; around 85% are singletons. This sample comprised peripheral blood, obtained in a trial of Ad26.COV2.S vaccine versus placebo. The TCR originated in a person between 18 and 59 years old who received the Ad26.COV2.S COVID-19 vaccine or a placebo. The rearrangement links TRBV5-1 to TRBJ2-1, with 7 bases that match TRBD1. The CDR3 loop is CASSLGPGGNEQFF. DNA of the CDR3: TGCGCCAGCAGCTTGGGTCCAGGGGGCAATGAGCAGTTCTTC.